Below, 3 T cell receptor beta chains from the same sample are listed, as sequenced in a study of cytomegalovirus exposure and HLA in healthy donors (dated by TCRdb to about 2017). Library generation was performed with the immunoSEQ multiplex PCR assay. The multiplex PCR relied on a mix of 60 forward primers for TCR Vbeta segments and 13 reverse primers for TCR Jbeta segments. In its TCRdb copy, this immuneACCESS table keeps in-frame sequences only and misses some clones. Where compared with another copy, unresolved V genes explain less than half of these, and the others have no known cause. Counted in this sample were about 220,000 clones; approximately 70% of them appeared once. The top ten clones comprise roughly 1.9% of the sample. Sequenced material: PBMCs. The receptors originated from a woman aged 25-40 years in good health and CMV-seronegative.

This clone was seen a few times. The genes are TRBV27 and TRBJ1-2, with D unresolved. Germline V gives CDR1 MNHEY, CDR2 SMNVEV (reference sequence). Trimming took off 7 bases at V and 2 bases at J, with 17 bases between the two ends. CDR3 length equals 15 residues. In DNA form, the CDR3 reads TGTGCCAGCACTCCGCACCGGGAGACGAACTATGGCTACACCTTC. Residues: CASTPHRETNYGYTF.

The rearrangement joins TRBV9 to TRBJ1-2; D perhaps matches TRBD1 (6 bases). V gave up 3 bases and J gave up 4 bases, with 16 bases separating them. The CDR3 consists of 15 residues. Per germline, CDR1 SGDLS and CDR2 YYNGEE. CDR3 bases: TGTGCCAGCAGCGGACCCTACAGGGCCGTCTATGGCTACACCTTC. It encodes CASSGPYRAVYGYTF.

V gene TRBV7-9 combines with J gene TRBJ2-1, with 12 bases identical to TRBD1. This CDR3 region has 17 residues. Germline V CDR1 and CDR2: SEHNR, FQNEAQ (reference sequence). V lost 1 base and J lost 1; bases outside the gene matches: 2. The CDR3 region has the DNA TGTGCCAGCAGCTTAGTGGGACAGGGGGCGTCCTACAATGAGCAGTTCTTC. It encodes CASSLVGQGASYNEQFF.